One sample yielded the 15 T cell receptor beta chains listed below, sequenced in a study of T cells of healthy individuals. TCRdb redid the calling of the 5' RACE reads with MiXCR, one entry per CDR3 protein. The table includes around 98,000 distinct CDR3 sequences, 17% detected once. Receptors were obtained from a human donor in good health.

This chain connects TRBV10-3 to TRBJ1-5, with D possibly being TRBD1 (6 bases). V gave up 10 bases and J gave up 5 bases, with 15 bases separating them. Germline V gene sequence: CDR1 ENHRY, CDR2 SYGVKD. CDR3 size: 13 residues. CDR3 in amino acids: CASGWGAHQPQHF. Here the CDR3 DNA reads TGTGCCAGTGGGTGGGGGGCCCATCAGCCCCAGCATTTT.

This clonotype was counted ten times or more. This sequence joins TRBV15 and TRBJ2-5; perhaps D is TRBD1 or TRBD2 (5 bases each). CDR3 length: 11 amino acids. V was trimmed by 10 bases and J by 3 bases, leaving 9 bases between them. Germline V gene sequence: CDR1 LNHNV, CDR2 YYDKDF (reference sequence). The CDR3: CAIGTEETQYF. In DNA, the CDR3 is TGTGCCATCGGGACCGAAGAGACCCAGTACTTC. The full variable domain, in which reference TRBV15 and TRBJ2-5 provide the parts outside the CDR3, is DAMVIQNPRYQVTQFGKPVTLSCSQTLNHNVMYWYQQKSSQAPKLLFHYYDKDFNNEADTPDNFQSRRPNTSFCFLDIRSPGLGDTAMYLCAIGTEETQYFGPGTRLLVL.

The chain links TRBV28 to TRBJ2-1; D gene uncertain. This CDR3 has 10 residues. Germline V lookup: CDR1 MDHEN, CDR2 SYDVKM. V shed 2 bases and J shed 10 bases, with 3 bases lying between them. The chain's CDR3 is CASSLREQFF. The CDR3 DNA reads TGTGCCAGCAGTTTAAGGGAGCAGTTCTTC.

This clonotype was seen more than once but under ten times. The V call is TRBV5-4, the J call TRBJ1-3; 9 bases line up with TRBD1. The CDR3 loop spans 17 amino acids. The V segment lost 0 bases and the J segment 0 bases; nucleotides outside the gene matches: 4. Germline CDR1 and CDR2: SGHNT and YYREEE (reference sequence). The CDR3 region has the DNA TGTGCCAGCAGCTTGGGAGGACAGGGGAGCTCTGGAAACACCATATATTTT. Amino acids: CASSLGGQGSSGNTIYF.

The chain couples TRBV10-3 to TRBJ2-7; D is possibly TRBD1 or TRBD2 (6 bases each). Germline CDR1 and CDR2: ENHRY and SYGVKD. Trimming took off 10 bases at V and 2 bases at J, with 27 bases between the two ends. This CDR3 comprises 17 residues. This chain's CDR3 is CATTVRRGQGLAYEQYF. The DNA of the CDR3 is TGTGCCACCACAGTGAGGCGGGGTCAGGGGCTCGCCTACGAGCAGTACTTC.

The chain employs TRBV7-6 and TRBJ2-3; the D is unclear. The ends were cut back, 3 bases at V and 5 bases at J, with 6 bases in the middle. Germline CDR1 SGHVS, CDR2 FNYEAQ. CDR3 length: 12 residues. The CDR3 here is CASSFQRDTQYF. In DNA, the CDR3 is TGTGCCAGCAGCTTCCAGCGAGATACGCAGTATTTT.

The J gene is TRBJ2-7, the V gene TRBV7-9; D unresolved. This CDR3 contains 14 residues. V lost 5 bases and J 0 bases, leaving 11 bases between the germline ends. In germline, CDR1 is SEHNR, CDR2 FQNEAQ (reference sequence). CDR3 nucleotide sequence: TGTGCCAGCAGCGGCGCACTAAGCTCCTACGAGCAGTACTTC. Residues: CASSGALSSYEQYF.

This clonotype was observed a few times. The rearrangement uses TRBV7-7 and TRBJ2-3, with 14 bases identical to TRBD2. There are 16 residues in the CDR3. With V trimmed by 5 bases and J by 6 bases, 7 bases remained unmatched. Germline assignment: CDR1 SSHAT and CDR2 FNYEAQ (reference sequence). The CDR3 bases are TGTGCCAGCAGCGCCCGACTAGCGGGGGGGGATGATACGCAGTATTTT. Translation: CASSARLAGGDDTQYF.

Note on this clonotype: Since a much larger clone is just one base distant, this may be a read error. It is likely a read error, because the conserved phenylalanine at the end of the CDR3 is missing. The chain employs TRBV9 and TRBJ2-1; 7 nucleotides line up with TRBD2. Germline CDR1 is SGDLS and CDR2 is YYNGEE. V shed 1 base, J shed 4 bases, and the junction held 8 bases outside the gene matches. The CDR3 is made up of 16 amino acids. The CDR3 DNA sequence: TGTGCCAGCAGCGTACTAACGGGAGGCGGTTACAATGAGCAGTTCTCC. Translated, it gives CASSVLTGGGYNEQFS.

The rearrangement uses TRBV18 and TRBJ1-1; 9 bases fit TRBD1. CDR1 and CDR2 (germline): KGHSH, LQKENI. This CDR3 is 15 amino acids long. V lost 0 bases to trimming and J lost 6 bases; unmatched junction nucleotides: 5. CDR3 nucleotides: TGTGCCAGCTCACCACCGGTACAGGGGGCGCCTGAAGCTTTCTTT. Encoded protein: CASSPPVQGAPEAFF.

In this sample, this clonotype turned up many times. CDR3 bases: TGTGCCAGCAGTGTAGGAGGGAGTGGCTACACCTTC. Its translation: CASSVGGSGYTF. This rearrangement joins TRBV28 to TRBJ1-2; D unresolved. There are 12 residues in the CDR3. CDR1 MDHEN and CDR2 SYDVKM come from the germline V gene. V lost 5 bases and J 7 bases, leaving 11 bases between the germline ends.

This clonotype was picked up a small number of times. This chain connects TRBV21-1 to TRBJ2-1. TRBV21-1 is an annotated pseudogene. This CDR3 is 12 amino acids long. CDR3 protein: CASSKASEKQFF. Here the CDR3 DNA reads TGTGCCAGCAGCAAAGCGAGTGAAAAGCAGTTCTTC.

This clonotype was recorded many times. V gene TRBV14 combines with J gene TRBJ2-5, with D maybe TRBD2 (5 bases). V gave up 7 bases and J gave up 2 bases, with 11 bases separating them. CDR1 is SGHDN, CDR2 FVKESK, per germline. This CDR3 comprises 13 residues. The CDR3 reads CASKLDSQETQYF. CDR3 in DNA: TGTGCCAGCAAGTTGGACTCTCAAGAGACCCAGTACTTC.

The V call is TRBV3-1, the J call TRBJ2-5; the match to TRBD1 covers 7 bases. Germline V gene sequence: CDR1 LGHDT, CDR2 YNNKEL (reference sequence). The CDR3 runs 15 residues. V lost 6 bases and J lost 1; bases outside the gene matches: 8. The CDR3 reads CASRQLSGGQETQYF. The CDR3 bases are TGTGCCAGCAGACAACTCTCAGGGGGCCAAGAGACCCAGTACTTC.

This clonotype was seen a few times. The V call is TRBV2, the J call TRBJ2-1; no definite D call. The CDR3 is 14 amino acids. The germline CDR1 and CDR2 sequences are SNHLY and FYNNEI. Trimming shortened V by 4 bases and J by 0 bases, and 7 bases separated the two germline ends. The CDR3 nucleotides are TGTGCCAGCAGTGCCAGGAGCTCCTACAATGAGCAGTTCTTC. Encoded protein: CASSARSSYNEQFF.